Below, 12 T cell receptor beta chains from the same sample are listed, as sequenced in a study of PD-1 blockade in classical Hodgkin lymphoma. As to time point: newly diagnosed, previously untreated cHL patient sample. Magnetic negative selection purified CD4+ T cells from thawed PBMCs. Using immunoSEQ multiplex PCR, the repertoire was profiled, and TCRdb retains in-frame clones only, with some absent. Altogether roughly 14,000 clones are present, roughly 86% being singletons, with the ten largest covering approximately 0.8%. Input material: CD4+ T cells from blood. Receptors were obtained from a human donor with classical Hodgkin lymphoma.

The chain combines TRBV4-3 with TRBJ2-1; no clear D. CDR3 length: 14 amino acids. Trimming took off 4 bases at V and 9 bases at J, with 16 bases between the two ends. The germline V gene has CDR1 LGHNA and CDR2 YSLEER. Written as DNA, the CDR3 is TGCGCCAGCAGCCGAGGTCGGTCAGTGCGTGAGCAGTTCTTC. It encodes CASSRGRSVREQFF.

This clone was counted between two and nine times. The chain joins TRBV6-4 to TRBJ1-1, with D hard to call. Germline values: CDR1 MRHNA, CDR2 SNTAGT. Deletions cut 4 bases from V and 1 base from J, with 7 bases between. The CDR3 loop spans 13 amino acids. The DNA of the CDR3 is TGTGCCAGCAGTGCGGAGTGGAACACTGAAGCTTTCTTT. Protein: CASSAEWNTEAFF.

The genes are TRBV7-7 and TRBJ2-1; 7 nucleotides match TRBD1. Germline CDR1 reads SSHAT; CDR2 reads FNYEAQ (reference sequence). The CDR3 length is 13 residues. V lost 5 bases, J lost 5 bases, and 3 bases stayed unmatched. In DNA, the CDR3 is TGTGCCAGCAGCCGGGACAGAGACAATGAGCAGTTCTTC. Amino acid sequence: CASSRDRDNEQFF.

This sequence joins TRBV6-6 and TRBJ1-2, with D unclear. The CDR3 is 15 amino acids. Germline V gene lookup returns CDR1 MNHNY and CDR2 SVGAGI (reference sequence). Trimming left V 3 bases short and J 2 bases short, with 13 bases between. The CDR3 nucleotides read TGTGCCAGCAGTTATGTTTCTGGACGGAACTATGGCTACACCTTC. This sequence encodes CASSYVSGRNYGYTF.

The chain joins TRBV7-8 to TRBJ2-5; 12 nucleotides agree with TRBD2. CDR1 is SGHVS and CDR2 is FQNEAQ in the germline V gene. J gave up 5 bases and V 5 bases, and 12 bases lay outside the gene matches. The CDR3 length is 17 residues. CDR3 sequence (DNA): TGTGCCAGCAGCCAAGGAAGACTAGCGGGAGTAGGGGAGACCCAGTACTTC. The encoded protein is CASSQGRLAGVGETQYF.

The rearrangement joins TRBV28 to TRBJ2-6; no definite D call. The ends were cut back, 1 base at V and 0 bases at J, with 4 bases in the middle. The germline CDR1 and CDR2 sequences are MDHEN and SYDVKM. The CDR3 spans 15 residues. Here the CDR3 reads CASSLFASGANVLTF. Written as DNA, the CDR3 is TGTGCCAGCAGTTTATTCGCCTCTGGGGCCAACGTCCTGACTTTC.

The CDR3 nucleotides read TGTGCCAGCAGCAAAGTGGCTAGCGGGAGACAGACCCAGTACTTC. This gives the protein CASSKVASGRQTQYF. This chain joins TRBV21-1 and TRBJ2-5; the D segment call TRBD2 is taken from the table without a DNA check. TRBV21-1 is an annotated pseudogene. The CDR3 is 15 residues long.

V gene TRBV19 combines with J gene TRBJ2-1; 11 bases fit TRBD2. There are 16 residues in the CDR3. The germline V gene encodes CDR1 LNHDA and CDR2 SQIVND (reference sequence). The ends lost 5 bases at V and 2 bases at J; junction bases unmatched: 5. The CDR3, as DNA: TGTGCCAGTAGTCCACTAGCGGGAGTCACCTACAATGAGCAGTTCTTC. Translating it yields CASSPLAGVTYNEQFF.

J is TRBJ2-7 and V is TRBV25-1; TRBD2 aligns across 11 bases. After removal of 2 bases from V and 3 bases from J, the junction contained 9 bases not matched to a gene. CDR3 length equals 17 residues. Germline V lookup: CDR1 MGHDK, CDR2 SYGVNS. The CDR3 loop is CASSEGTSGPKSYEQYF. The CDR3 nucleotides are TGTGCCAGCAGTGAAGGGACTAGCGGCCCTAAAAGCTACGAGCAGTACTTC.

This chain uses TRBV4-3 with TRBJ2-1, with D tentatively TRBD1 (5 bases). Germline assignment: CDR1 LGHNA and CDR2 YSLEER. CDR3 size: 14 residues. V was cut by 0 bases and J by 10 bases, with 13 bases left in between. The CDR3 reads CASSQEGANREQFF. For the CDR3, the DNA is TGCGCCAGCAGCCAAGAAGGGGCCAACCGAGAGCAGTTCTTC.

The CDR3 reads CASRDPVGTSGGSSYEQYF. Here the CDR3 DNA reads TGTGCCAGCAGGGACCCCGTTGGGACTAGCGGGGGAAGCTCCTACGAGCAGTACTTC. This chain connects TRBV2 to TRBJ2-7; 14 nucleotides agree with TRBD2. CDR1 and CDR2 (germline): SNHLY, FYNNEI. The CDR3 spans 19 residues. With V trimmed by 6 bases and J by 0 bases, 13 bases remained unmatched.

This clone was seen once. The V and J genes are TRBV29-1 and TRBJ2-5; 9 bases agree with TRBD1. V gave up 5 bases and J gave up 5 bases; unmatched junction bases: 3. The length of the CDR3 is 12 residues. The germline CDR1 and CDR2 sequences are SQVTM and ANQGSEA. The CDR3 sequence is CSVRQGDETQYF. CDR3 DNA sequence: TGCAGCGTTCGACAGGGGGACGAGACCCAGTACTTC.